These 28 T cell receptor beta chains came from one sample sequenced in a study of early T cells in non-severe SARS-CoV-2 infection. Each CDR3 protein is one row after TCRdb ran MiXCR on the 5' RACE reads. The sample includes just under 90,000 distinct CDR3 sequences, under 15% seen only once; the top ten take roughly 7%. The sample consisted of whole blood. The origin of the receptors is an adult who was a healthcare worker with PCR-confirmed SARS-CoV-2 infection or an uninfected control (not recorded which).

This clonotype was counted only a few times. The V call is TRBV19, the J call TRBJ1-5; D gene uncertain. The CDR3 length is 14 residues. The germline V and J ends were trimmed by 7 bases and 7 bases, with 17 bases remaining between them. CDR1 LNHDA and CDR2 SQIVND come from the germline V gene (reference sequence). The CDR3 DNA follows: TGTGCCAGTACCCAAGGAGGCCCTAGGCAGCCCCAGCATTTT. Translation gives CASTQGGPRQPQHF.

Only a few counts were recorded for this clonotype. The CDR3 protein is CASSLARRSHEQYF. As DNA, the CDR3 is TGTGCCAGCAGCTTAGCGCGACGGTCCCACGAGCAGTACTTC. The chain links TRBV7-2 to TRBJ2-7; no reliable D call. Germline V gene lookup returns CDR1 SGHTA and CDR2 FQGNSA. V lost 0 bases, J lost 5 bases, and 11 bases lay in between. The CDR3 has 14 residues. Combining the CDR3 with reference TRBV7-2 and TRBJ2-7 gives the whole variable domain GAGVSQSPSNKVTEKGKDVELRCDPISGHTALYWYRQSLGQGLEFLIYFQGNSAPDKSGLPSDRFSAERTGGSVSTLTIQRTQQEDSAVYLCASSLARRSHEQYFGPGTRLTVT.

This clonotype was seen more than once but under ten times. One junction end disagrees with the germline gene, perhaps due to a read error. The chain couples TRBV13 to TRBJ2-1, with 9 bases that match TRBD2. This CDR3 is built from 15 residues. Germline V lookup: CDR1 PRHDT, CDR2 FYEKMQ (reference sequence). The CDR3 region has the DNA TGTGCCAGCAGATTAGCGGGGGCGCGGGGCAATGAGCAGTTCTTC. Encoded protein: CASRLAGARGNEQFF. Complete variable domain (other parts from reference TRBV13 and TRBJ2-1): AAGVIQSPRHLIKEKRETATLKCYPIPRHDTVYWYQQGPGQDPQFLISFYEKMQSDKGSIPDRFSAQQFSDYHSELNMSSLELGDSALYFCASRLAGARGNEQFFGPGTRLTVL.

This clonotype was seen only a few times. The rearrangement joins TRBV2 to TRBJ2-2; no reliable D call. V dropped 7 bases and J dropped 1 base, with 10 bases sitting between them. CDR1 is SNHLY and CDR2 is FYNNEI in the germline V gene. The CDR3 is made up of 14 amino acids. The CDR3 sequence: CASTPVLNTGELFF. The CDR3, as DNA: TGTGCCAGCACGCCGGTCCTGAACACCGGGGAGCTGTTTTTT.

This clonotype was seen a few times. V usage is TRBV7-2 and J usage is TRBJ2-3; D unresolved. In germline, CDR1 is SGHTA, CDR2 FQGNSA. Trimming removed 1 base at V and 0 bases at J, with 8 bases between. There are 15 residues in the CDR3. Written as DNA, the CDR3 is TGTGCCAGCAGCTTAGTTCGGATCAGCACAGATACGCAGTATTTT. This gives the protein CASSLVRISTDTQYF. Supplemented by reference TRBV7-2 and TRBJ2-3, the full variable domain reads GAGVSQSPSNKVTEKGKDVELRCDPISGHTALYWYRQSLGQGLEFLIYFQGNSAPDKSGLPSDRFSAERTGGSVSTLTIQRTQQEDSAVYLCASSLVRISTDTQYFGPGTRLTVL.

The chain links TRBV5-1 to TRBJ2-1; 9 bases fit TRBD2. V trimming: 6 bases; J trimming: 7 bases; junction bases outside the gene matches: 8. The CDR3 is made up of 14 amino acids. Germline V gene sequence: CDR1 SGHRS, CDR2 YFSETQ. CDR3 residues: CASTPRSGRNEQFF. The CDR3 bases are TGCGCCAGCACCCCCCGTAGCGGGAGAAATGAGCAGTTCTTC.

This clonotype was counted between two and nine times. V usage is TRBV28 and J usage is TRBJ2-7, with 11 bases fitting TRBD1. V lost 6 bases, J lost 3 bases, and 7 bases stayed unmatched. Germline CDR1 MDHEN, CDR2 SYDVKM. The CDR3 covers 15 residues. The CDR3 coding sequence is TGTGCCAGCAGGGGGGACAGGGGGACCCTCTACGAGCAGTACTTC. This gives the protein CASRGDRGTLYEQYF.

This clonotype was picked up a small number of times. V usage is TRBV29-1 and J usage is TRBJ2-5, with a weak D call TRBD1 (6 bases). Per the germline V gene, CDR1 is SQVTM and CDR2 is ANQGSEA. The CDR3 extends over 13 amino acids. V lost 7 bases to trimming and J lost 7 bases, with 19 bases between them. The DNA of the CDR3 is TGCAGCGCCGAAACAGGGCAGTCGGGGACCCAGTACTTC. Translated, it gives CSAETGQSGTQYF.

The gene calls are TRBV5-1 and TRBJ2-7, with TRBD2 matching 10 bases. Per the germline V gene, CDR1 is SGHRS and CDR2 is YFSETQ. J was trimmed by 6 bases and V by 3 bases; bases with no gene match: 12. The CDR3 consists of 16 residues. The CDR3, as DNA: TGCGCCAGCAGCTCTGGGACAGCGGGAGGGCCTGGCGAGCAGTACTTC. Its protein is CASSSGTAGGPGEQYF.

This clonotype turned up a few times. The chain carries TRBV5-1 and TRBJ1-4, with D possibly being TRBD1 (6 bases). Germline V lookup: CDR1 SGHRS, CDR2 YFSETQ. Trimming took 4 bases from V and 5 from J, leaving 12 bases between them. The CDR3 runs 14 residues. The CDR3 nucleotides read TGCGCCAGCAGCCGGACAGCCGAAAATGAAAAACTGTTTTTT. Residues: CASSRTAENEKLFF.

The table lists this clonotype with a few counts. The chain has TRBV30 and TRBJ1-1, with D unclear. Germline V gene lookup returns CDR1 GTSNPN and CDR2 SVGIG (reference sequence). The CDR3 loop spans 13 amino acids. V dropped 2 bases and J dropped 3 bases, with 10 bases sitting between them. The CDR3 nucleotides read TGTGCCTGGAGTATGACACCTCACACTGAAGCTTTCTTT. Translation: CAWSMTPHTEAFF. Full variable domain (rest looked up from reference TRBV30 and TRBJ1-1): SQTIHQWPATLVQPVGSPLSLECTVEGTSNPNLYWYRQAAGRGLQLLFYSVGIGQISSEVPQNLSASRPQDRQFILSSKKLLLSDSGFYLCAWSMTPHTEAFFGQGTRLTVV.

The chain joins TRBV7-9 to TRBJ2-7, with 14 bases that match TRBD2. The J segment lost 0 bases and the V segment lost 5 bases, leaving 9 bases of the junction unmatched. The CDR3 loop spans 18 amino acids. Germline V lookup: CDR1 SEHNR, CDR2 FQNEAQ (reference sequence). DNA for the CDR3: TGTGCCAGCAGCCCTGTGGGGACTAGCGGGAGAGGCTCCTACGAGCAGTACTTC. Encoded protein: CASSPVGTSGRGSYEQYF.

The chain has TRBV5-1 and TRBJ2-2; D gene ambiguous. V shed 0 bases and J shed 7 bases, with 13 bases lying between them. This CDR3 is built from 15 residues. Germline V gene lookup returns CDR1 SGHRS and CDR2 YFSETQ. The CDR3 here is CASSLVSTLVGELFF. CDR3 nucleotides: TGCGCCAGCAGCTTGGTCTCTACATTAGTCGGGGAGCTGTTTTTT.

This chain connects TRBV7-3 to TRBJ1-1; TRBD1 might be the D (5 bases). Trimming removed 5 bases at V and 1 base at J, with 8 bases between. In germline, CDR1 is SGHTA, CDR2 FQGTGA. The CDR3 has 13 amino acids. CDR3 DNA sequence: TGTGCCAGCAGCCGGGGCTCGAACACTGAAGCTTTCTTT. It translates to CASSRGSNTEAFF. Together with reference TRBV7-3 and TRBJ1-1, the CDR3 gives the full variable domain: GAGVSQTPSNKVTEKGKYVELRCDPISGHTALYWYRQSLGQGPEFLIYFQGTGAADDSGLPNDRFFAVRPEGSVSTLKIQRTERGDSAVYLCASSRGSNTEAFFGQGTRLTVV.

This sequence joins TRBV4-1 and TRBJ2-1, with D hard to call. The length of the CDR3 is 14 residues. V shed 0 bases and J shed 6 bases, with 9 bases lying between them. Looked up from germline, CDR1 is MGHRA and CDR2 is YSYEKL. DNA of the CDR3: TGCGCCAGCAGCCAAGACCAGGTGAGCAATGAGCAGTTCTTC. Its protein product is CASSQDQVSNEQFF.

This clonotype has more than one count but fewer than ten. The chain combines TRBV12-3 or TRBV12-4 with TRBJ1-2; D is unclear. CDR3 length: 15 amino acids. V lost 0 bases and J 7 bases, leaving 15 bases between the germline ends. CDR3 loop: CASSLAHRAASGYTF. The CDR3 nucleotides are TGTGCCAGCAGTTTAGCGCACCGGGCTGCCTCTGGCTACACCTTC.

This chain links TRBV11-2 with TRBJ2-1; 9 bases are shared with TRBD1. After removal of 5 bases from V and 8 bases from J, the junction contained 10 bases not matched to a gene. Germline loops: CDR1 SGHAT, CDR2 FQNNGV. The CDR3 spans 15 residues. The DNA of the CDR3 is TGTGCCAGCAGCCCCTGGACAGGGGCTTTTGATGAGCAGTTCTTC. It codes for CASSPWTGAFDEQFF.

This chain links TRBV18 with TRBJ1-3; maybe TRBD1 (5 bases). This CDR3 has 19 amino acids. V was cut by 4 bases and J by 0 bases, with 22 bases left in between. Germline-derived CDR1 and CDR2 are KGHSH and LQKENI. The DNA of the CDR3 is TGTGCCAGCTCACTCACCGACTTGGGCGGGGCCTCCTCTGGAAACACCATATATTTT. Encoded protein: CASSLTDLGGASSGNTIYF.

J is TRBJ2-7 and V is TRBV19, with TRBD2 matching 8 bases. The CDR3 length is 14 residues. Unmatched junction bases numbered 4, after V lost 4 bases and J lost 2 bases. CDR1 and CDR2 from the germline V gene are LNHDA and SQIVND (reference sequence). In DNA, the CDR3 is TGTGCCAGTAGTAAAGCGGGAGTCACCTACGAGCAGTACTTC. Its protein is CASSKAGVTYEQYF.

The chain carries TRBV15 and TRBJ2-2; D unclear. Germline V gives CDR1 LNHNV, CDR2 YYDKDF (reference sequence). The CDR3 extends over 12 amino acids. V was trimmed by 8 bases and J by 0 bases, leaving 4 bases between them. The chain's CDR3 is CATDANTGELFF. CDR3 DNA sequence: TGTGCCACCGACGCGAACACCGGGGAGCTGTTTTTT.

This clonotype occurred a few times. This sequence joins TRBV7-2 and TRBJ2-1, with D hard to call. The germline gives CDR1 SGHTA, CDR2 FQGNSA. The V gene lost 2 bases and the J gene lost 8 bases, with 16 bases spanning the gap. This CDR3 has 15 residues. The CDR3: CASSLTPMVTDEQFF. CDR3 DNA: TGTGCCAGCAGCTTAACCCCGATGGTTACGGATGAGCAGTTCTTC. Combining the CDR3 with reference TRBV7-2 and TRBJ2-1 gives the whole variable domain GAGVSQSPSNKVTEKGKDVELRCDPISGHTALYWYRQSLGQGLEFLIYFQGNSAPDKSGLPSDRFSAERTGGSVSTLTIQRTQQEDSAVYLCASSLTPMVTDEQFFGPGTRLTVL.

The chain combines TRBV11-1 with TRBJ2-1, with D possibly TRBD1 on 5 matching bases. The germline V gene has CDR1 SGHAT and CDR2 FQDESV (reference sequence). The CDR3 has 15 amino acids. V was clipped by 2 bases and J by 0 bases, with 8 bases between them. CDR3 region: CASSLRQSSYNEQFF. For the CDR3, the DNA is TGTGCCAGCAGCTTAAGACAGAGCTCCTACAATGAGCAGTTCTTC.

This clonotype was recorded at least ten times. This chain uses TRBV3-1 with TRBJ1-2; D perhaps matches TRBD1 (6 bases). Trimming took off 6 bases at V and 4 bases at J, with 12 bases between the two ends. The CDR3 runs to 13 residues. From germline, CDR1 is LGHDT and CDR2 YNNKEL (reference sequence). Written as DNA, the CDR3 is TGTGCCAGCAGTGCAGGGGAGCGCTATGGCTACACCTTC. Amino acid sequence: CASSAGERYGYTF.

This clonotype came up a few times. This rearrangement joins TRBV19 to TRBJ2-1, with D possibly TRBD2 on 5 matching bases. The CDR3 is 14 amino acids. From germline, CDR1 is LNHDA and CDR2 SQIVND (reference sequence). The V gene lost 1 base and the J gene lost 8 bases, with 12 bases spanning the gap. In nucleotides, the CDR3 is TGTGCCAGTAGTATAGGGTCGGGATCCGATGAGCAGTTCTTC. It encodes CASSIGSGSDEQFF.

The chain carries TRBV29-1 and TRBJ1-1, with D perhaps TRBD1 (5 bases). The V gene lost 0 bases and the J gene lost 5 bases, with 13 bases spanning the gap. The CDR3 is 14 amino acids. Germline CDR1 and CDR2: SQVTM and ANQGSEA. The CDR3 DNA is TGCAGCGTTGAAGATCTTGGGGAGGGGACTGAAGCTTTCTTT. Translating it yields CSVEDLGEGTEAFF. Combining the CDR3 with reference TRBV29-1 and TRBJ1-1 gives the whole variable domain SAVISQKPSRDICQRGTSLTIQCQVDSQVTMMFWYRQQPGQSLTLIATANQGSEATYESGFVIDKFPISRPNLTFSTLTVSNMSPEDSSIYLCSVEDLGEGTEAFFGQGTRLTVV.

This sequence joins TRBV6-2 or TRBV6-3 and TRBJ2-5; D is perhaps TRBD2 (6 bases). The length of the CDR3 is 16 residues. V lost 5 bases and J lost 0, with 16 bases in between. Germline CDR1 is MNHEY and CDR2 is SVGEGT. DNA of the CDR3: TGTGCCAGCAGTCTCACGAGGGCGGGGTACCAAGAGACCCAGTACTTC. Its translation: CASSLTRAGYQETQYF.

J is TRBJ1-3 and V is TRBV5-1; unclear D gene. The CDR3 runs 14 residues. Germline V gene lookup returns CDR1 SGHRS and CDR2 YFSETQ. V lost 0 bases, J lost 4 bases, and 8 bases lay in between. CDR3 region: CASSLEGTGNTIYF. CDR3 nucleotides: TGCGCCAGCAGCTTGGAGGGTACGGGAAACACCATATATTTT.

The CDR3 DNA is TGTGCCAGCAGTACCCGGACAGGATATCAAGCTTTCTTT. It codes for CASSTRTGYQAFF. The chain is built from TRBV12-3 or TRBV12-4 and TRBJ1-1, with 7 bases aligning to TRBD1. With 5 bases clipped from V and 9 bases from J, the junction kept 9 bases outside the gene matches. The CDR3 sequence is 13 residues long.